The text below deals with one T cell receptor (beta chain). Its cognate antigen is unknown. This record comes from a study of naive CD8 T cells in extremely preterm neonates. Profiled with immunoSEQ multiplex PCR; TCRdb holds only in-frame clones, not every one. This table holds roughly 7,900 clones, roughly 98% found once. Study results and limitations: Preterm CDR3s were shorter than older groups', with fewer N additions and less trimming.

Trimming at V came to 3 bases and at J to 1 base, leaving 7 bases not matched to a gene. The V gene's germline CDR1 is SGDLS and CDR2 YYNGEE. The CDR3 extends over 16 amino acids. Without labor or membrane rupture, elective cesareans at roughly 37-41 weeks supplied term cord blood. Sequencing used naive CD8+ T cells from cord blood. The receptor comes from a newborn in good health. This chain connects TRBV9 to TRBJ2-3; 8 bases fit TRBD2. The chain's CDR3 is CASSARAGDGTDTQYF. As DNA, the CDR3 is TGTGCCAGCAGCGCCCGAGCGGGGGACGGCACAGATACGCAGTATTTT.